One sample yielded the 21 T cell receptor beta chains listed below, sequenced in a study of CD8+CD57+ T cells in acquired aplastic anemia. CDR3 and TCR beta VDJ profiling relied on genomic DNA as the template. TCRdb fed the reads into MiXCR, producing one record per CDR3 protein. This sample has about 240,000 distinct CDR3 sequences, with 47% found just once. Individuals selected for sequencing had exhibited CD8+CD57+ cell expansion on flow cytometry. Sequences were obtained from sorted CD4+, CD8+, or CD8+CD57+ T cells (not recorded which) from PBMCs. All receptors come from a human donor with aplastic anemia.

The chain links TRBV10-3 to TRBJ2-3, with D tentatively TRBD1 or TRBD2 (5 bases each). V was trimmed by 10 bases and J by 0 bases, leaving 14 bases between them. The CDR3 runs to 14 residues. Germline CDR1 reads ENHRY; CDR2 reads SYGVKD. Here the CDR3 reads CATGTTTSTDTQYF. The CDR3, as DNA: TGTGCCACCGGGACCACCACTAGCACAGATACGCAGTATTTT.

The V call is TRBV10-1, the J call TRBJ1-3, with 9 bases identical to TRBD1. V shed 2 bases, J shed 4 bases, and the junction held 6 bases outside the gene matches. CDR3 length: 16 amino acids. The germline V gene has CDR1 WNHNN and CDR2 SYGVQD (reference sequence). CDR3 bases: TGCGCCAGCAGTGAGCGGACGGGACAGGGCGGAAACACCATATATTTT. This codes for CASSERTGQGGNTIYF.

The rearrangement uses TRBV7-2 and TRBJ2-1, with D possibly matching TRBD2 (5 bases). The ends were cut back, 0 bases at V and 6 bases at J, with 12 bases in the middle. This CDR3 contains 15 residues. Germline V CDR1 and CDR2: SGHTA, FQGNSA. The CDR3 nucleotides read TGTGCCAGCAGCTTAGCAGGATTCAGCGGCAATGAGCAGTTCTTC. Its translation: CASSLAGFSGNEQFF.

This clonotype was counted many times. The chain recombines TRBV19 with TRBJ1-6; 7 bases align to TRBD1. The CDR3 is made up of 14 amino acids. V lost 6 bases to trimming and J lost 5 bases; unmatched junction nucleotides: 4. Germline CDR1 is LNHDA and CDR2 is SQIVND (reference sequence). The CDR3 nucleotides are TGTGCCAGTAGAACGACAGGGCATAATTCACCCCTCCACTTT. Residues: CASRTTGHNSPLHF.

This clonotype was detected ten times or more. This chain connects TRBV20-1 to TRBJ1-6, with 7 positions matching TRBD1. Looked up from germline, CDR1 is DFQATT and CDR2 is SNEGSKA (reference sequence). After removal of 6 bases from V and 0 bases from J, the junction contained 5 bases not matched to a gene. There are 15 residues in the CDR3. CDR3 DNA sequence: TGCAGTGCACGGGACAGTTCCTCCTATAATTCACCCCTCCACTTT. It codes for CSARDSSSYNSPLHF.

The V gene is TRBV6-4, the J gene TRBJ2-5; 11 bases map to TRBD1. V was pared by 3 bases and J by 2 bases, with 5 bases of the junction left unmatched. The CDR3 spans 16 residues. The germline gives CDR1 MRHNA, CDR2 SNTAGT. CDR3 sequence (DNA): TGTGCCAGCAGTGATCAGGGACAGGGGGATCAAGAGACCCAGTACTTC. It specifies CASSDQGQGDQETQYF.

The genes are TRBV9 and TRBJ1-2; 9 nucleotides align to TRBD1. Germline V gives CDR1 SGDLS, CDR2 YYNGEE. With V trimmed by 0 bases and J by 8 bases, 8 bases remained unmatched. CDR3 length equals 15 residues. The CDR3 loop is CASSVARDRDRGYTF. Here the CDR3 DNA reads TGTGCCAGCAGCGTAGCTAGGGACAGGGACCGAGGCTACACCTTC. Full variable domain (outside the CDR3, taken from reference TRBV9 and TRBJ1-2): DSGVTQTPKHLITATGQRVTLRCSPRSGDLSVYWYQQSLDQGLQFLIQYYNGEERAKGNILERFSAQQFPDLHSELNLSSLELGDSALYFCASSVARDRDRGYTFGSGTRLTVV.

This clonotype has ten or more counts. The CDR3 coding sequence is TGTGCCAGCAGCACCGAATCGGGGGGAGCGAACACCGGGGAGCTGTTTTTT. The encoded protein is CASSTESGGANTGELFF. V usage is TRBV6-4 and J usage is TRBJ2-2; TRBD2 aligns across 7 bases. The CDR3 loop spans 17 amino acids. Unmatched junction bases numbered 10, after V lost 6 bases and J lost 0 bases. The germline V gene has CDR1 MRHNA and CDR2 SNTAGT.

This clonotype came up many times. This rearrangement joins TRBV27 to TRBJ2-7, with 9 bases matching TRBD2. V lost 6 bases to trimming and J lost 6 bases; unmatched junction nucleotides: 9. Per germline, CDR1 MNHEY and CDR2 SMNVEV (reference sequence). The CDR3 consists of 14 residues. Here the CDR3 DNA reads TGTGCCAGCAGCGCGGGACTAGCCGGGTGCGAGCAGTACTTC. Encoded protein: CASSAGLAGCEQYF.

This clonotype occurred many times. One end of the junction varies from germline; a read error may be responsible. The chain links TRBV7-2 to TRBJ1-1; 8 bases agree with TRBD1. The length of the CDR3 is 16 residues. Germline lookup yields CDR1 SGHTA and CDR2 FQGNSA. The CDR3 sequence: CASSPDRAVPNPEAFF. In nucleotides, the CDR3 is TGTGCCAGCAGCCCGGACAGGGCGGTGCCGAACCCTGAAGCTTTCTTT. Combining the CDR3 with reference TRBV7-2 and TRBJ1-1 gives the whole variable domain GAGVSQSPSNKVTEKGKDVELRCDPISGHTALYWYRQSLGQGLEFLIYFQGNSAPDKSGLPSDRFSAERTGGSVSTLTIQRTQQEDSAVYLCASSPDRAVPNPEAFFGQGTRLTVV.

This clonotype was observed at least ten times. The rearrangement joins TRBV15 to TRBJ1-5; D gene ambiguous. Per the germline V gene, CDR1 is LNHNV and CDR2 is YYDKDF (reference sequence). This CDR3 comprises 15 residues. Trimming cost V 5 bases and J 1 base, with 12 bases left between them. This CDR3 is CATSLGRASNQPQHF. The CDR3 DNA sequence: TGTGCCACCAGCCTCGGAAGGGCGAGCAATCAGCCCCAGCATTTT.

This clonotype showed up many times. V gene TRBV12-3 or TRBV12-4 combines with J gene TRBJ1-1; D is ambiguous. Trimming removed 5 bases at V and 1 base at J, with 5 bases between. The CDR3 length is 12 residues. This CDR3 reads CASSPANTEAFF. The CDR3 DNA reads TGTGCCAGCAGTCCAGCGAACACTGAAGCTTTCTTT.

The chain is built from TRBV10-3 and TRBJ2-7, with D perhaps matching TRBD1 (6 bases). This CDR3 region has 13 residues. V lost 6 bases, J lost 0 bases, and 9 bases lay in between. Germline V gene lookup returns CDR1 ENHRY and CDR2 SYGVKD. The CDR3 DNA reads TGTGCCATCAGGGGGGCGAGCTCCTACGAGCAGTACTTC. Translating gives CAIRGASSYEQYF.

Turning to this clonotype: This may be a read error: a much more frequent sequence differs by one nucleotide. This chain links TRBV7-9 with TRBJ2-1; D uncertain. This CDR3 spans 12 amino acids. The germline gives CDR1 SEHNR, CDR2 FQNEAQ (reference sequence). V was clipped by 4 bases and J by 12 bases, with 13 bases between them. CDR3 sequence reads: CASSSTLLGQFF. DNA of the CDR3: TGTGCCAGCAGCTCGACATTACTTGGGCAGTTCTTC.

CDR3 protein: CAWSDPGEAFF. The DNA of the CDR3 is TGTGCCTGGAGTGACCCAGGGGAAGCTTTCTTT. The gene calls are TRBV30 and TRBJ1-1, with D possibly TRBD1 on 5 matching bases. V was trimmed by 1 base and J by 8 bases, leaving 8 bases between them. CDR3 length equals 11 residues. The germline CDR1 and CDR2 sequences are GTSNPN and SVGIG (reference sequence).

The chain employs TRBV9 and TRBJ1-2; weak D call: TRBD1 (5 bases). Germline-derived CDR1 and CDR2 are SGDLS and YYNGEE. Trimming cost V 1 base and J 5 bases, with 9 bases left between them. The CDR3 length is 13 residues. CDR3 protein: CASSVMAGYGYTF. DNA of the CDR3: TGTGCCAGCAGCGTAATGGCAGGGTATGGCTACACCTTC.

The chain uses TRBV24-1 and TRBJ1-1; D remains unclear. V was clipped by 9 bases and J by 0 bases, with 10 bases between them. The germline CDR1 and CDR2 sequences are KGHDR and SFDVKD. The CDR3 has 13 amino acids. This CDR3 reads CATPPRLNTEAFF. The CDR3 coding sequence is TGTGCCACCCCCCCACGACTGAACACTGAAGCTTTCTTT.

The chain is built from TRBV24-1 and TRBJ2-3, with TRBD1 identical over 9 bases. The germline V gene has CDR1 KGHDR and CDR2 SFDVKD. After removal of 1 base from V and 4 bases from J, the junction contained 11 bases not matched to a gene. The CDR3 consists of 18 residues. The CDR3 coding sequence is TGTGCCACCAGTGATTTTGCCTCGACAGGGGGTTCCCCAGATACGCAGTATTTT. Translated, it gives CATSDFASTGGSPDTQYF.

In this sample, this clonotype turned up many times. The V and J genes are TRBV13 and TRBJ1-2, with D unresolved. V shed 2 bases and J shed 6 bases, with 10 bases lying between them. CDR3 size: 13 residues. Germline CDR1 and CDR2: PRHDT and FYEKMQ (reference sequence). For the CDR3, the DNA is TGTGCCAGCAGCTTATGGGGTTACGATGGCTACACCTTC. Amino acid sequence: CASSLWGYDGYTF.

This clonotype was counted once. The chain uses TRBV2 and TRBJ2-5, with D perhaps matching TRBD1 or TRBD2 (6 bases each). This CDR3 contains 13 residues. V was clipped by 3 bases and J by 3 bases, with 8 bases between them. Germline CDR1 SNHLY, CDR2 FYNNEI. The CDR3 nucleotides are TGTGCCAGCAGTGATAGGGGGGAAGAGACCCAGTACTTC. It specifies CASSDRGEETQYF.

This clonotype came up many times. The chain carries TRBV30 and TRBJ2-7; a possible D gene is TRBD2 (6 bases). Germline V gene lookup returns CDR1 GTSNPN and CDR2 SVGIG (reference sequence). This CDR3 has 13 amino acids. The germline V and J ends were trimmed by 4 bases and 0 bases, with 10 bases remaining between them. CDR3: CAWNSGSSYEQYF. CDR3 in DNA: TGTGCCTGGAACTCCGGGAGCTCCTACGAGCAGTACTTC.